This TCR beta chain was sequenced during a study of early T cells in non-severe SARS-CoV-2 infection. Study background: It was bulk RNA from unsorted whole blood that was sequenced, and the chains were unpaired.

Individual cDNA molecules carried attached unique molecular identifiers. A single record per CDR3 protein comes from TCRdb applying MiXCR to the 5' RACE reads. The table shows more than 65,000 distinct CDR3 sequences, with about 12% occurring only once. The germline V gene has CDR1 SQVTM and CDR2 ANQGSEA. The length of the CDR3 is 19 residues. The ends were cut back, 1 base at V and 1 base at J, with 23 bases in the middle. This clonotype has more than one count but fewer than ten. What was sequenced was whole blood. The TCR originated in an adult who was a healthcare worker with PCR-confirmed SARS-CoV-2 infection or an uninfected control (not recorded which). This rearrangement joins TRBV29-1 to TRBJ2-1; maybe TRBD1 (7 bases). CDR3 sequence reads: CSVEGGLIGTASSYNEQFF. Here the CDR3 DNA reads TGCAGCGTTGAAGGGGGACTGATTGGGACAGCATCATCCTACAATGAGCAGTTCTTC.